These T cell receptor beta chains were read from a single sample in a study of T-cell memory formation after mild COVID-19. TCRdb fed the 5' RACE reads into MiXCR, producing one record per CDR3 protein. The sample lists 250,000 to 400,000 distinct CDR3 sequences, 14% occurring once. Sequencing used PBMCs or a T cell subset sorted from them (not recorded which). Receptors originate from a man aged 18 to 29 who had mild COVID-19 (a few samples of this study predate the infection). Cell type and time point are not known. Both conserved end residues are part of each CDR3.

TRBJ2-5	TRBV7-2	CASSRSGGGGETQYF
TRBJ2-5	TRBV11-2	CASSPGGTQETQYF
TRBJ2-3	TRBV5-1	CASSKRSAVTDTQYF
TRBJ2-7	TRBV6-5	CASSYRGKGLDEQYF
TRBJ1-4	TRBV10-3	CAISGQINEKLFF
TRBJ1-6	TRBV18	CASSPGQGPYNSPLHF
TRBJ1-1	TRBV6-6	CASSYRMNTEAFF
TRBJ2-3	TRBV6-6	CASSWKPSTDTQYF
TRBJ1-1	TRBV4-2	CASSQDRVWTEAFF
TRBJ1-6	TRBV7-9	CASSPTGGNSPLHF
TRBJ2-3	TRBV11-2	CASSPRQGKGPDTQYF
TRBJ1-4	TRBV20-1	CSARDRGGNEKLFF
TRBJ2-5	TRBV7-2	CASSHAAGGSTETQYF
TRBJ2-2	TRBV4-3	CASGNLQGWVTGELFF
TRBJ1-5	TRBV10-3	CAIRTGQSNQPQHF
TRBJ1-4	TRBV9	CASSPLGTGNEKLFF
TRBJ1-1	TRBV27	CASSSLNPNTEAFF
TRBJ1-6	TRBV6-1	CASSEGDNSPLHF
TRBJ1-2	TRBV5-6	CASNRQVDGYTF
TRBJ1-5	TRBV7-9	CASSSATGSNQPQHF
TRBJ2-1	TRBV7-9	CASSFRGVDEQFF